This T cell receptor (beta chain) is drawn from a study of tumor and adjacent non-tumor tissue in lung cancer. Study-level information: Patients were aged roughly 30 to 76, around ten men and 5 women, stage I to III. Approximately 4.2 million productive TCRbeta reads were obtained per sample on average.

RNA was extracted from bulk tissue without any cell sorting. Distant lung tissue was collected more than 3 cm away from the tumor edge. Donors were chemotherapy-naive, newly diagnosed lung cancer surgical patients in China, August–late 2014. Findings of the study overall: Compared with tumor, normal lung showed significantly lower TCR diversity.

Three rounds of nested PCR, following a modified ARM-PCR protocol, produced the TCRbeta library. TCRdb passed the multiplex PCR reads through MiXCR, listing each CDR3 protein once. The sample carries approximately 68,000 distinct CDR3 sequences, roughly 77% recorded once. The germline V gene encodes CDR1 MNHEY and CDR2 SVGAGI. The CDR3 spans 14 residues. Trimming pared 6 bases from V and 1 base from J, leaving 12 bases between. A remark on this clonotype: Its antigen is not known.

The chain is built from TRBV6-5 and TRBJ2-5; D tentatively fits TRBD1 or TRBD2 (5 bases each). Specimen: distant non-tumor lung tissue. The receptor was derived from a man aged 60 to 75 with non-small cell lung cancer. The CDR3 spells CASSPGAVQETQYF. The CDR3, as DNA: TGTGCCAGCAGCCCCGGGGCAGTCCAAGAGACCCAGTACTTC.